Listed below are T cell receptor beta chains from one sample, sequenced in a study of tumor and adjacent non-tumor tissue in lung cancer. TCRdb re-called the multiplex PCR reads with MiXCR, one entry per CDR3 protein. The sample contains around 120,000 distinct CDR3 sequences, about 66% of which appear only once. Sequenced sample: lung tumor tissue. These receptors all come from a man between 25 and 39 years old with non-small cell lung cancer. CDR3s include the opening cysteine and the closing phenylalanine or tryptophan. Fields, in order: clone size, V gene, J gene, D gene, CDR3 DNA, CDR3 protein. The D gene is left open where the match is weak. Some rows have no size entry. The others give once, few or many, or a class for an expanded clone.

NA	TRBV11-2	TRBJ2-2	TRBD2	TGTCCCATCAGCCCCCGGTTAGCGGGAGGGCCCGGGGAGCTGTTTTTT	CPISPRLAGGPGELFF
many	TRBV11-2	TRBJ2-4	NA	TGTGCCAGCAGCTTCACTCCCCCATTAGCCAAAAACATTCAGTACTTC	CASSFTPPLAKNIQYF
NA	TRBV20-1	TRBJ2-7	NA	TGCAGTGCTAGTGGCGGAGGGGGGGACATTGTCTACCAGCAGTACTTC	CSASGGGGDIVYQQYF
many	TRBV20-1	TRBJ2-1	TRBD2	TGCAGTGCTAGAGATGGGTTCCAGCGGGGGGGGAATGAGCAGTTCTTC	CSARDGFQRGGNEQFF
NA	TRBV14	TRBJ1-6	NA	TGTGCCAGCAGCCGGACGGGAACAGTGCGTCCCTCACCCCTCCACTTT	CASSRTGTVRPSPLHF
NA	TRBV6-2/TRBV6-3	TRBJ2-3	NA	TGTGCCAGCTCCGGACGCGGCAGAGATACTCAACATTTT	CASSGRGRDTQHF
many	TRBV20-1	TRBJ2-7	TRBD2	TGCAGTGCGCGGTTGCGGGGGGGGTCCTACGAGCAGTACTTC	CSARLRGGSYEQYF
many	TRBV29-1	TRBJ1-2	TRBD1	TGCAGCGTTCCACAGGGGGCAGATGGCTACACCTTC	CSVPQGADGYTF
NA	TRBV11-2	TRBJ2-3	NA	TGTGCCAGCAGCTTAAATCCGGTGGGGGATACGGAGCATTTT	CASSLNPVGDTEHF
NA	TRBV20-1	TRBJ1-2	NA	TGCAGTGCTAGAGTGGAGCGAAACTATGGCTACACCTTC	CSARVERNYGYTF
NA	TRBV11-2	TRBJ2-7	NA	TGTGCCAGCAGCTTAGTCTCCTACAAGCAGAACTTC	CASSLVSYKQNF
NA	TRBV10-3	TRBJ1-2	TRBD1	TGTGCCATCATTGGTAAAGGGGGCGACTATGACTACACCTTC	CAIIGKGGDYDYTF
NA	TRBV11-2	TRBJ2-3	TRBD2	TGTGCCAACAGTTTAGGGACTAGCGGGGTGAGAGATACGCAGTATTTT	CANSLGTSGVRDTQYF
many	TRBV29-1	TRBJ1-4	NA	TGCAGCGTTAGGAGGAATAATGAAAAACTGTTTTTT	CSVRRNNEKLFF
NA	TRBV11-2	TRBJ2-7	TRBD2	TGTGTCAGCGGGGGGGGCGACTACGAGCAATACTTC	CVSGGGDYEQYF
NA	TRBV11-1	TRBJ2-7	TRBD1	TGTGCAAGCAGCCATACAGGGGGCAACTACGAGCAGTACTTC	CASSHTGGNYEQYF
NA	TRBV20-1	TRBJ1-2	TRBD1	TGCAGTGCCCAGACTTCAGGGGGCAGAAAATATGGCTACACCTTC	CSAQTSGGRKYGYTF
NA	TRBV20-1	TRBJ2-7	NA	TGCAATGCTAACAGCGCAGGCACCTACGAGCAGTACTTC	CNANSAGTYEQYF
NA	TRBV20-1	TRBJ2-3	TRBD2	TGCAGTGCCCTCTTACTAGCGGGAGCAATGACTGATACGCAGTATTTT	CSALLLAGAMTDTQYF
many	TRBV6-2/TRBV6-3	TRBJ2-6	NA	TGTGCCAGCAGTTGGAGGGCAGGCCCAAGCTACTCTGGGGCCAACGTCCTGACTTTC	CASSWRAGPSYSGANVLTF
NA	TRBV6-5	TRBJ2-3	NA	TGTGCCGGCAGCGTGGCTCGGGGGACAGATACGCAGTATTTT	CAGSVARGTDTQYF
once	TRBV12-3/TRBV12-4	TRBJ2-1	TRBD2	TGTGCTAGCAGACTTAGCGGGAGCTCCTACAATGATCAGTTCTTC	CASRLSGSSYNDQFF
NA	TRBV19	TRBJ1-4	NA	TGTGCCAGTAGCGTTCCTAGGAATAAAAAACTGTTTTTT	CASSVPRNKKLFF
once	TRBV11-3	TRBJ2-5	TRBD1	TGTGCCAGCAACCCCCGGACAGGGGATCAAGAGACCCAGTACTTC	CASNPRTGDQETQYF
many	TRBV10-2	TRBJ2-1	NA	TGCGCCAGCAGTGAGGGGCTACCTTACAATGAGCAGTTCTTC	CASSEGLPYNEQFF
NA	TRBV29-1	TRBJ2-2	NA	TGTAGCGTTGAACCACCTGGGACCACCGAGGAGCTGTTTTTT	CSVEPPGTTEELFF
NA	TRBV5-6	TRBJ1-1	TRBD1	TGTGCCAGCAGCTTCTCCGGGACAGGGGGCAGCGAAGATTTCTTT	CASSFSGTGGSEDFF
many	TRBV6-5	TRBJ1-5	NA	TGTGCCACCCGCTCGGAAGGCAATCAGCCCCAGCATTTT	CATRSEGNQPQHF
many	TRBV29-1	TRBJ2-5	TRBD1	TGCAGCGTTGGATCCGACAGGGGGGTTGGAGAGACCCAGTACTTC	CSVGSDRGVGETQYF
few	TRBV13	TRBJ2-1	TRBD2	TGTGCCAGCAGCTCCTTTCTAGCGGGAGCCGGCTACAATGAGCAGTTCTTC	CASSSFLAGAGYNEQFF
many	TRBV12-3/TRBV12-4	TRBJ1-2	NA	TGTGCCAGCAGTTTGGGACGGGGAGGCTACACCTTC	CASSLGRGGYTF
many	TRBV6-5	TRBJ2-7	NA	TGTGCCAGCAGTGGGGGGGCTTACGAGCAGTACTTC	CASSGGAYEQYF
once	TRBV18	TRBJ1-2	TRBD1	TGTGCCAGCTCCCCTTATCGACAGGGGGAGAATGGCTACACCTTC	CASSPYRQGENGYTF
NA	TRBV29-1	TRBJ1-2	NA	TGCAGCGTCGATGTGGCAGTGGCGATCCTGGGAGGCTACGCCTTC	CSVDVAVAILGGYAF
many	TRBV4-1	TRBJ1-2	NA	TGCGCCAGCAGCCAAGATCGATGGCTTGGCTACACCTTC	CASSQDRWLGYTF
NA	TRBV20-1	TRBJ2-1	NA	TGCAGTGCTAGTGATCTTGGGGGTTACAATGAGCAGTTCTTC	CSASDLGGYNEQFF
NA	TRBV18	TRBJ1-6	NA	TGTGCCAGCTCACCCCTAGACAGTCCTAATTCACCCCTCCACTTT	CASSPLDSPNSPLHF
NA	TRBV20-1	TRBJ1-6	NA	TGCAGCGCTAGAGACTGGACGATTAACTCACCCCTCTACTTT	CSARDWTINSPLYF
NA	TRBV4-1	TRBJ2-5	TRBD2	TGCGCCAGCAGTCAAGATGGGGGGCTAGCGGGAGGTGTGGAGACCCAGTACTTC	CASSQDGGLAGGVETQYF
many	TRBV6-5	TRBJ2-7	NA	TGTGCCAGCAGCCAACCCGGGGGCTACGAGCAGTACTTC	CASSQPGGYEQYF
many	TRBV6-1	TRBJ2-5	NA	TGTGCCAGCAGTGAAGCCCAAGAGACCCAGTACTTC	CASSEAQETQYF
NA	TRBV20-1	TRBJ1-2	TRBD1	TGCAGTGCCACCTCGACAGGGTCTAACTTTGGCTATACCTTC	CSATSTGSNFGYTF
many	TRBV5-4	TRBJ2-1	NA	TGTGCCAGCAGCTTCGAGGAGCGGAACTTGGCGGAGCAGTTCTTC	CASSFEERNLAEQFF
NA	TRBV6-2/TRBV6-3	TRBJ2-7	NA	TGTGCCAGCAAACCTATGCATGAGGGCCACGAACAGTACTTC	CASKPMHEGHEQYF
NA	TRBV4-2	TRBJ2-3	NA	TGTGCTAGCAGCCAAGATTTAAGGGTCCAAGATACGCAGTATTTT	CASSQDLRVQDTQYF
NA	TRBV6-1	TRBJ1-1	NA	TGTACCGGCAGTGAATTGGGGACGGACGCTGAAGCTTTCTTT	CTGSELGTDAEAFF